Only a few counts were recorded for the clone carrying this T cell receptor beta chain. What it binds is unknown. CDR1 is MDHEN, CDR2 SYDVKM, per germline. The CDR3 covers 12 residues. Full-length variable regions came from constant-region reverse primers plus semi-nested Nested Universal Primer A PCR. TCRdb re-derived calls from the 5' RACE reads in MiXCR, one entry per CDR3 protein. Of roughly 40,000 distinct CDR3 sequences listed, less than 35% are singletons. Study conclusions and caveats: Tumor memory CD4+ T cell TCR gene usage was found to cluster with blood and lymph node memory CD4+ cells and with lymph node naive CD4+ cells.

The sequenced sample was memory CD4+ T cells sorted from a lymph node. The subset is: memory CD4+ T cells, CD4+CD45RO+CD25-. The receptor comes from a female donor with breast cancer. The chain links TRBV28 to TRBJ2-7; maybe TRBD2 (5 bases). Written as DNA, the CDR3 is TGTGCTTGGGGTCGGAGGAGCTACGAGCAGTACTTC. Encoded protein: CAWGRRSYEQYF.